The 18 T cell receptor beta chains below all came from one sample that was sequenced in a study of T cell responses to AZD1222 COVID-19 vaccine. Generated by immunoSEQ multiplex PCR, the TCRdb table keeps only in-frame clones and is missing some. The data contain around 130,000 clones, nearly 90% of them singletons. The starting material was peripheral blood, obtained 28 days after the second AZD1222 dose. These receptors originate from an adult who received the AZD1222 COVID-19 vaccine.

The J gene is TRBJ2-1, the V gene TRBV7-8; D gene uncertain. Trimming pared 0 bases from V and 6 bases from J, leaving 6 bases between. The CDR3 has 13 residues. In germline, CDR1 is SGHVS, CDR2 FQNEAQ. The CDR3 DNA reads as TGTGCCAGCAGCTTAGCGTTCGCCAATGAGCAGTTCTTC. Amino acid sequence: CASSLAFANEQFF.

This chain links TRBV7-2 with TRBJ2-5, with D unclear. The CDR3 runs 14 residues. V gave up 2 bases and J gave up 5 bases, with 12 bases separating them. Germline-derived CDR1 and CDR2 are SGHTA and FQGNSA. The CDR3 bases are TGTGCCAGCAGCTTACGACCCGCCGGCGAGACCCAGTACTTC. Residues: CASSLRPAGETQYF.

The V gene is TRBV7-2, the J gene TRBJ1-6; weak D call: TRBD1 (5 bases). This CDR3 is built from 16 residues. The germline V gene has CDR1 SGHTA and CDR2 FQGNSA. Trimming pared 5 bases from V and 9 bases from J, leaving 20 bases between. CDR3 sequence reads: CASSTRQPGMGSPLHF. CDR3 nucleotide sequence: TGTGCCAGCAGCACTCGACAGCCCGGGATGGGTTCACCCCTCCACTTT.

This clone appeared a single time. V and J are TRBV5-6 and TRBJ2-2; 10 positions agree with TRBD2. CDR3 length: 14 residues. Trimming took 2 bases from V and 7 from J; bases not matched to a gene: 2. CDR1 SGHDT and CDR2 YYEEEE come from the germline V gene. CDR3 loop: CASSFGTSVGELFF. DNA for the CDR3: TGTGCCAGCAGCTTCGGGACTAGCGTCGGGGAGCTGTTTTTT.

The chain uses TRBV11-2 and TRBJ1-5; TRBD1 might be the D (5 bases). Germline CDR1 reads SGHAT; CDR2 reads FQNNGV. V was pared by 0 bases and J by 4 bases, with 10 bases between. The CDR3 is 15 amino acids. The CDR3 DNA reads TGTGCCAGCAGCTTAGAGCCGGGGCCTAATCAGCCCCAGCATTTT. This sequence encodes CASSLEPGPNQPQHF.

The chain is built from TRBV7-3 and TRBJ2-1; no definite D call. Germline V CDR1 and CDR2: SGHTA, FQGTGA. The CDR3 loop spans 13 amino acids. The V and J ends lost 7 bases and 9 bases respectively, with 16 bases between them. Here the CDR3 reads CASTPGWGREQFF. CDR3 coding DNA: TGTGCCAGCACCCCGGGTTGGGGTCGTGAGCAGTTCTTC. Combining the CDR3 with reference TRBV7-3 and TRBJ2-1 gives the whole variable domain GAGVSQTPSNKVTEKGKYVELRCDPISGHTALYWYRQSLGQGPEFLIYFQGTGAADDSGLPNDRFFAVRPEGSVSTLKIQRTERGDSAVYLCASTPGWGREQFFGPGTRLTVL.

The V call is TRBV10-1, the J call TRBJ2-2, with D possibly matching TRBD1 (5 bases). Germline assignment: CDR1 WNHNN and CDR2 SYGVQD (reference sequence). The CDR3 extends over 15 amino acids. V lost 2 bases and J 0 bases, leaving 7 bases between the germline ends. The CDR3 sequence is CASSETGSNTGELFF. The CDR3 DNA sequence: TGCGCCAGCAGTGAGACAGGATCGAACACCGGGGAGCTGTTTTTT.

The V gene is TRBV5-1, the J gene TRBJ2-5, with a tentative D call TRBD2 (5 bases). The V gene's germline CDR1 is SGHRS and CDR2 YFSETQ. This CDR3 is built from 15 residues. V lost 4 bases and J lost 0, with 13 bases in between. In DNA, the CDR3 is TGCGCCAGCAGCCCCTATGGGAGTTACCAAGAGACCCAGTACTTC. This gives the protein CASSPYGSYQETQYF.

J is TRBJ1-1 and V is TRBV27; no firm D call. This CDR3 spans 13 amino acids. V lost 0 bases, J lost 4 bases, and 6 bases lay in between. Per germline, CDR1 MNHEY and CDR2 SMNVEV (reference sequence). The CDR3 DNA follows: TGTGCCAGCAGTTTATCGCCTGGCACTGAAGCTTTCTTT. This encodes CASSLSPGTEAFF.

The chain has TRBV2 and TRBJ1-6, with D hard to call. Trimming removed 3 bases at V and 9 bases at J, with 12 bases between. Germline CDR1 is SNHLY and CDR2 is FYNNEI. CDR3 length: 14 amino acids. The CDR3 reads CASSEGSGRSPLHF. CDR3 sequence (DNA): TGTGCCAGCAGTGAGGGCAGCGGACGTTCACCCCTCCACTTT.

The gene calls are TRBV11-2 and TRBJ1-2; D may be TRBD1 (5 bases). V was cut by 1 base and J by 5 bases, with 8 bases left in between. The CDR3 covers 13 residues. Per germline, CDR1 SGHAT and CDR2 FQNNGV. In DNA form, the CDR3 reads TGTGCCAGCAGCTTAGTCCCAGGGTATGGCTACACCTTC. Amino acid sequence: CASSLVPGYGYTF.

The rearrangement joins TRBV6-5 to TRBJ2-7, with 9 positions matching TRBD1. Losses at the gene ends were 6 bases for V and 1 base for J; bases not matched to a gene: 7. The CDR3 has 15 residues. Germline CDR1 is MNHEY and CDR2 is SVGAGI. CDR3 region: CASSPGQGLSYEQYF. The CDR3 DNA reads as TGTGCCAGCAGCCCCGGACAGGGGTTATCCTACGAGCAGTACTTC.

This chain connects TRBV25-1 to TRBJ2-1; 8 nucleotides agree with TRBD2. V was pared by 1 base and J by 7 bases, with 9 bases of the junction left unmatched. The germline gives CDR1 MGHDK, CDR2 SYGVNS. The CDR3 totals 16 residues. CDR3: CASSESGGGPHNEQFF. DNA of the CDR3: TGTGCCAGCAGTGAATCCGGGGGGGGGCCTCATAATGAGCAGTTCTTC.

The chain employs TRBV5-5 and TRBJ1-1; unclear D gene. Trimming removed 1 base from V and 2 bases from J, with 9 bases in between. Germline V gene sequence: CDR1 SGHKS, CDR2 YYEKEE (reference sequence). The CDR3 length is 14 residues. CDR3 amino acids: CASSLMWENTEAFF. The DNA for the CDR3 is TGTGCCAGCAGCTTGATGTGGGAAAACACTGAAGCTTTCTTT.

V is TRBV5-1 and J is TRBJ2-1; 11 bases are shared with TRBD2. V dropped 4 bases and J dropped 9; count of bases not matched to a gene: 9. CDR3 length: 15 amino acids. Germline loops: CDR1 SGHRS, CDR2 YFSETQ. The CDR3 sequence is CASSLGTSGPTEQFF. CDR3 coding DNA: TGCGCCAGCAGCCTGGGGACTAGCGGACCCACTGAGCAGTTCTTC. Supplemented by reference TRBV5-1 and TRBJ2-1, the full variable domain reads KAGVTQTPRYLIKTRGQQVTLSCSPISGHRSVSWYQQTPGQGLQFLFEYFSETQRNKGNFPGRFSGRQFSNSRSEMNVSTLELGDSALYLCASSLGTSGPTEQFFGPGTRLTVL.

The CDR3 protein is CASSVAGGFDTGELFF. The CDR3 DNA reads as TGTGCCAGCAGCGTAGCTGGAGGGTTCGACACCGGGGAGCTGTTTTTT. The chain has TRBV9 and TRBJ2-2; a weak D match, TRBD2 (6 bases). Germline assignment: CDR1 SGDLS and CDR2 YYNGEE. Trimming took 0 bases from V and 3 from J, leaving 12 bases between them. The CDR3 sequence is 16 residues long.

V gene TRBV28 combines with J gene TRBJ2-7; D may be TRBD2 (6 bases). Trimming stripped 5 bases from V and 3 bases from J, with 20 bases between. The CDR3 loop spans 16 amino acids. Germline-derived CDR1 and CDR2 are MDHEN and SYDVKM. DNA for the CDR3: TGTGCCAGCAGTACTATCGCCGGGACTGCCCGCTACGAGCAGTACTTC. It encodes CASSTIAGTARYEQYF.

The V gene is TRBV24-1, the J gene TRBJ1-1, with D possibly matching TRBD1 (5 bases). Germline V lookup: CDR1 KGHDR, CDR2 SFDVKD. The CDR3 length is 13 residues. Trimming took off 3 bases at V and 1 base at J, with 5 bases between the two ends. The chain's CDR3 is CATSDGGNTEAFF. CDR3 coding DNA: TGTGCCACCAGTGATGGGGGGAACACTGAAGCTTTCTTT.